The 21 T cell receptor beta chains below were found in one sample sequenced in a study of T-cell reconstitution after alpha-beta-depleted transplantation in children. Preparing the TCRbeta library involved the use of unique molecular identifiers. Each CDR3 protein gets one entry after TCRdb re-called the PCR reads with MiXCR. Counted here are 77,000 or so distinct CDR3 sequences, roughly 18% occurring once; the ten biggest clones make up about half. Material: PBMCs, mostly from graft donor cells, obtained 360 days after TCRalphabeta/CD19-depleted stem cell transplant. The receptors were gathered from a male patient aged 2-15 years who had a stem cell transplant for acute lymphoblastic leukemia, so the T cells may come from the graft donor.

This clonotype showed up just a few times. V and J are TRBV5-1 and TRBJ2-7; D gene unclear. The V end lost 4 bases, the J end lost 5 bases, and 22 bases lay between the germline ends. CDR1 SGHRS and CDR2 YFSETQ come from the germline V gene. The CDR3 contains 16 residues. In DNA, the CDR3 is TGCGCCAGCAGCACGGCACCCGGGCAGAGTACGCACGAGCAGTACTTC. Protein product: CASSTAPGQSTHEQYF.

The chain links TRBV7-6 to TRBJ1-5; D is unclear. The CDR3 has 13 amino acids. V was pared by 1 base and J by 0 bases, with 1 base between. The germline gives CDR1 SGHVS, CDR2 FNYEAQ. CDR3 nucleotides: TGTGCCAGCAGCTTAGTTAGCAATCAGCCCCAGCATTTT. Its protein product is CASSLVSNQPQHF.

The gene calls are TRBV18 and TRBJ2-2; D might be TRBD1 or TRBD2, each matching 6 bases. The CDR3 consists of 16 residues. Germline-derived CDR1 and CDR2 are KGHSH and LQKENI. Trimming stripped 4 bases from V and 3 bases from J, with 15 bases between. The CDR3 sequence is CASSRREGGDTGELFF. In DNA form, the CDR3 reads TGTGCCAGCTCACGACGAGAGGGGGGAGACACCGGGGAGCTGTTTTTT.

This clonotype was counted only a few times. The V gene is TRBV7-9, the J gene TRBJ2-3, with 7 bases that match TRBD2. This CDR3 contains 15 residues. CDR1 SEHNR and CDR2 FQNEAQ come from the germline V gene (reference sequence). The ends lost 5 bases at V and 2 bases at J; junction bases unmatched: 7. CDR3 residues: CASSLSGIPTDTQYF. CDR3 DNA sequence: TGTGCCAGCAGCCTCAGCGGGATACCCACAGATACGCAGTATTTT.

This clonotype was recorded many times. The chain recombines TRBV12-3 or TRBV12-4 with TRBJ2-7, with a weak D call TRBD1 (6 bases). V lost 3 bases, J lost 4 bases, and 16 bases lay in between. This CDR3 has 15 amino acids. The CDR3 DNA is TGTGCCAGCAGTTTTCGAGCAGGGGCTGGGTACGAGCAGTACTTC. Protein product: CASSFRAGAGYEQYF.

This clonotype was found many times. The chain employs TRBV5-1 and TRBJ1-1, with TRBD1 matching 8 bases. CDR1 SGHRS and CDR2 YFSETQ come from the germline V gene. This CDR3 has 16 amino acids. V lost 6 bases, J lost 6 bases, and 16 bases stayed unmatched. The CDR3 spells CASTRSPGTGNSEAFF. CDR3 bases: TGCGCCAGCACCCGTAGTCCCGGGACAGGAAACTCTGAAGCTTTCTTT. Variable domain in full (rest from reference TRBV5-1 and TRBJ1-1): KAGVTQTPRYLIKTRGQQVTLSCSPISGHRSVSWYQQTPGQGLQFLFEYFSETQRNKGNFPGRFSGRQFSNSRSEMNVSTLELGDSALYLCASTRSPGTGNSEAFFGQGTRLTVV.

The genes are TRBV5-5 and TRBJ1-5; 9 bases align to TRBD1. J gave up 2 bases and V 5 bases, and 5 bases lay outside the gene matches. Germline CDR1 SGHKS, CDR2 YYEKEE (reference sequence). This CDR3 spans 15 amino acids. The chain's CDR3 is CASRARQGGNQPQHF. In nucleotides, the CDR3 is TGTGCCAGCAGAGCTAGACAGGGGGGCAATCAGCCCCAGCATTTT.

The CDR3 sequence: CASSIENTQYF. The CDR3 region has the DNA TGTGCCAGCAGTATAGAGAATACGCAGTATTTT. The chain recombines TRBV7-9 with TRBJ2-3; D ambiguous. This CDR3 has 11 residues. Between the trimmed V and J ends, which lost 6 bases and 7 bases, there was a span of 8 bases. Germline V CDR1 and CDR2: SEHNR, FQNEAQ (reference sequence).

This clonotype was found many times. V gene TRBV12-3 or TRBV12-4 combines with J gene TRBJ1-2; unclear D gene. The V end lost 3 bases, the J end lost 3 bases, and 8 bases lay between the germline ends. CDR3 length: 13 amino acids. This chain's CDR3 is CASSLAVYYGYTF. The CDR3 coding sequence is TGTGCCAGCAGTTTGGCGGTCTACTATGGCTACACCTTC.

J is TRBJ2-7 and V is TRBV6-1, with 8 bases aligning to TRBD1. The trim removed 6 bases at V and 5 bases at J, leaving 9 bases unmatched. CDR3 length equals 14 residues. Germline CDR1 reads MNHNS; CDR2 reads SASEGT. The CDR3 region is CASRPPGGVDEQYF. The DNA of the CDR3 is TGTGCCAGCAGGCCCCCAGGGGGCGTAGACGAGCAGTACTTC.

In this sample, this clonotype turned up a few times. The chain has TRBV18 and TRBJ1-2; 11 positions match TRBD1. This CDR3 contains 16 residues. Trimming cost V 1 base and J 0 bases; bases outside gene matches: 1. Germline V gives CDR1 KGHSH, CDR2 LQKENI. CDR3 coding DNA: TGTGCCAGCTCACCACGGACAGGGGGCTCTAACTATGGCTACACCTTC. This translates into CASSPRTGGSNYGYTF. The complete variable domain, with remaining parts taken from reference TRBV18 and TRBJ1-2, reads NAGVMQNPRHLVRRRGQEARLRCSPMKGHSHVYWYRQLPEEGLKFMVYLQKENIIDESGMPKERFSAEFPKEGPSILRIQQVVRGDSAAYFCASSPRTGGSNYGYTFGSGTRLTVV.

The genes are TRBV12-3 or TRBV12-4 and TRBJ2-2; weak D call: TRBD1 (7 bases). Trimming shortened V by 3 bases and J by 5 bases, and 13 bases separated the two germline ends. The CDR3 covers 15 residues. Here the CDR3 reads CASSFMAGGTGELFF. Written as DNA, the CDR3 is TGTGCCAGCAGTTTCATGGCAGGGGGGACCGGGGAGCTGTTTTTT.

In its sample, this clonotype was seen many times. The chain carries TRBV11-2 and TRBJ2-5; no definite D call. CDR1 is SGHAT and CDR2 is FQNNGV in the germline V gene. CDR3 length equals 13 residues. V was cut by 3 bases and J by 1 base, with 6 bases left in between. The CDR3 DNA reads as TGTGCCAGCAGCTTGGGCATCCAAGAGACCCAGTACTTC. Amino acid sequence: CASSLGIQETQYF.

The rearrangement joins TRBV11-3 to TRBJ2-7; 14 bases are shared with TRBD2. Losses at the gene ends were 0 bases for V and 5 bases for J; bases not matched to a gene: 6. This CDR3 is 17 amino acids long. Germline V gene lookup returns CDR1 SGHNT and CDR2 YENEEA. Here the CDR3 reads CASSLDPGTSGSHEQYF. The CDR3 DNA follows: TGTGCCAGCAGCTTAGATCCCGGGACTAGCGGGAGCCACGAGCAGTACTTC.

As DNA, the CDR3 is TGTGCCAGCAGTTTAGGGCAGAGCAATCAGCCCCAGCATTTT. The encoded protein is CASSLGQSNQPQHF. The chain employs TRBV12-3 or TRBV12-4 and TRBJ1-5; D is unclear. Trimming took off 1 base at V and 1 base at J, with 5 bases between the two ends. The CDR3 runs to 14 residues.

The chain uses TRBV3-1 and TRBJ2-7; 7 bases line up with TRBD1. Unmatched junction bases numbered 7, after V lost 1 base and J lost 4 bases. Germline lookup yields CDR1 LGHDT and CDR2 YNNKEL (reference sequence). This CDR3 region has 15 residues. The CDR3 protein is CASSQVKQGSYEQYF. CDR3 nucleotides: TGTGCCAGCAGCCAAGTGAAACAGGGGTCATACGAGCAGTACTTC.

The CDR3 DNA sequence: TGCAGCGTTAGACTAGCGGGAAGGCAGTTCTTC. Encoded protein: CSVRLAGRQFF. The chain links TRBV29-1 to TRBJ2-1; 11 bases line up with TRBD2. Germline V lookup: CDR1 SQVTM, CDR2 ANQGSEA. The CDR3 is 11 amino acids. The trim removed 5 bases at V and 12 bases at J, leaving 3 bases unmatched.

This clonotype was counted between two and nine times. The rearrangement joins TRBV2 to TRBJ2-5; 11 nucleotides line up with TRBD2. Germline V gives CDR1 SNHLY, CDR2 FYNNEI. There are 17 residues in the CDR3. J gave up 2 bases and V 2 bases, and 7 bases lay outside the gene matches. CDR3 nucleotides: TGTGCCAGCAGTGAAACAGAACTAGCGGGAGATCAAGAGACCCAGTACTTC. Its translation is CASSETELAGDQETQYF.

A few counts support this clonotype. The chain joins TRBV13 to TRBJ2-7; unclear D gene. Trimming cost V 3 bases and J 3 bases, with 3 bases left between them. The CDR3 has 11 amino acids. Germline V CDR1 and CDR2: PRHDT, FYEKMQ (reference sequence). In DNA, the CDR3 is TGTGCCAGCAGCTTCTTCTACGAGCAGTACTTC. Translated, it gives CASSFFYEQYF.

The CDR3 sequence is CASSPDTRIAEAFF. The CDR3 bases are TGCGCCAGCAGCCCCGACACCCGGATCGCTGAAGCTTTCTTT. The chain links TRBV5-1 to TRBJ1-1; D not certain. This CDR3 is 14 amino acids long. V was clipped by 4 bases and J by 6 bases, with 16 bases between them. Germline V gene sequence: CDR1 SGHRS, CDR2 YFSETQ.

This clonotype was counted only a few times. V and J are TRBV19 and TRBJ2-7, with 8 bases that match TRBD2. The CDR3 contains 15 residues. V dropped 4 bases and J dropped 2; count of bases not matched to a gene: 7. CDR1 and CDR2 (germline): LNHDA, SQIVND (reference sequence). CDR3 DNA sequence: TGTGCCAGTAGTACACTAGCGGAGTTCCCCTACGAGCAGTACTTC. This gives the protein CASSTLAEFPYEQYF.